A selection of T cell receptor beta chains follows, all from one sample in a study of tumor-infiltrating lymphocytes in primary liver carcinoma. TCRdb recomputed calls from the multiplex PCR reads with MiXCR, one row per CDR3 protein. Among tens of thousands of distinct CDR3 sequences listed, 69% were seen once. Sequenced: tumor-adjacent normal liver tissue. These receptors were obtained from a man aged 40-55 years with primary liver carcinoma and hepatitis B virus infection. CDR3s include the opening cysteine and the closing phenylalanine or tryptophan. The D gene is left open where the match is weak. The size of a clone is reported for some rows only, either as once, few or many, or as a class for expanded clones.

clone_size d_call j_call v_call cdr3_aa cdr3_nt
. TRBD1 TRBJ1-3 TRBV5-1 CASSLETTGAGNTLYF TGCGCCAGCAGCTTGGAGACAACAGGGGCTGGAAACACCTTATATTTT
. TRBD2 TRBJ2-7 TRBV12-3/TRBV12-4 CANSLEAGGGYEQYF TGTGCCAACAGTTTAGAAGCGGGAGGTGGGTACGAGCAGTATTTC
many . TRBJ2-5 TRBV5-6 CASSPYLLGQDQETQYF TGTGCCAGCAGCCCTTACCTGCTGGGCCAGGACCAAGAGACCCAGTACTTC
. TRBD2 TRBJ2-1 TRBV11-2 CGSSLDRRFSGTLYNEQFF TGTGGAAGCAGCTTAGATAGACGATTCAGCGGGACCCTTTACAATGAGCAGTTCTTC
. TRBD2 TRBJ2-3 TRBV6-5 CASSYAGVGADTQYF TGTGCCAGCAGTTATGCGGGAGTGGGCGCAGATACGCAGTATTTT
many . TRBJ1-5 TRBV12-3/TRBV12-4 CASSFPGFNQPQHF TGTGCCAGCAGTTTTCCGGGGTTCAATCAGCCCCAGCATTTT
. . TRBJ2-6 TRBV6-5 CASSSSIRFGANVLTF TGTGCCAGCAGCAGTAGCATCCGTTTTGGGGCCAACGTCCTGACTTTC
. . TRBJ2-7 TRBV28 CASSLFAWDGGQYF TGTGCCAGCAGTTTATTCGCTTGGGATGGAGGACAGTACTTT
. . TRBJ2-5 TRBV5-6 CASSPTGIPQETQYF TGTGCCAGCAGCCCTACAGGGATACCGCAAGAGACCCAGTACTTC
. TRBD1 TRBJ2-2 TRBV4-2 CVSNTGGYTGELFF TGTGTCAGCAACACAGGGGGTTACACCGGGGAACTGTTTTTT
. . TRBJ2-1 TRBV4-1 CASSQMTAYEQFF TGCGCCAGCAGCCAAATGACGGCCTACGAGCAGTTCTTC
. . TRBJ1-3 TRBV4-1 CASKPRANSGNTIYF TGCGCCAGCAAGCCCAGGGCCAACTCTGGAAACACCATATATTTT
. TRBD2 TRBJ2-2 TRBV12-3/TRBV12-4 CASSSVGSGRNTGELFF TGTGCCAGTAGTTCCGTGGGTAGCGGGAGGAACACCGGGGAGCTGTTTTTT
. . TRBJ2-1 TRBV4-3 CASSQGTNFDEQFF TGCGCCAGCAGCCAAGGGACCAATTTCGACGAGCAGTTCTTC
. . TRBJ2-1 TRBV5-6 CASSSNLQGRGFNEQFF TGTGCCAGCAGCTCAAACCTACAGGGGCGGGGGTTCAATGAGCAGTTCTTC
. . TRBJ2-2 TRBV4-3 CASSPRSPTRGGSTWELFF TGCGCCAGCAGCCCCCGAAGCCCGACAAGGGGCGGCTCCACCTGGGAGCTGTTTTTT
. . TRBJ2-1 TRBV4-3 CDSSSGLSNEQFF TGCGACAGCAGCTCCGGGCTCTCCAATGAGCAGTTCTTC
. TRBD2 TRBJ2-1 TRBV12-3/TRBV12-4 CASSWGSAGDNEQFF TGTGCCAGCAGCTGGGGGTCGGCGGGAGATAATGAGCAGTTCTTC
. TRBD2 TRBJ2-2 TRBV6-2/TRBV6-3 CTSSYLLSGELLF TGTACCAGCAGTTACCTCTTAAGCGGGGAGCTGCTTTTT
. TRBD2 TRBJ2-1 TRBV29-1 CSVEATPAGDNEQLF TGCAGCGTTGAAGCAACTCCAGCGGGAGATAATGAGCAGCTCTTC
. . TRBJ1-1 TRBV5-1 CTSSVNRMADTEAFF TGTACCAGCAGCGTAAACAGGATGGCGGACACTGAAGCTTTCTTT
medium-sized TRBD2 TRBJ2-3 TRBV6-1 CASILNGLAGLTLENTQYF TGTGCCAGCATCCTGAATGGACTAGCGGGCCTCACCTTAGAAAATACGCAGTATTTT
. . TRBJ1-2 TRBV4-2 CASSQGPEGLGGMNYEYTF TGTGCCAGCAGCCAAGGGCCGGAGGGTTTAGGGGGGATGAACTATGAGTACACCTTC
once . TRBJ1-1 TRBV10-3 CAISDRGRHNTEASF TGTGCCATCAGTGACCGGGGGCGGCATAACACTGAAGCTTCCTTT
. . TRBJ2-6 TRBV14 CASSHGAAGTNVLTF TGTGCCAGCAGCCATGGCGCAGCTGGGACCAACGTCCTGACTTTC
. TRBD2 TRBJ2-2 TRBV4-2 CASSQDLAADTGEMFF TGTGCCAGCAGCCAAGACCTAGCGGCGGACACCGGGGAGATGTTTTTT
. TRBD2 TRBJ2-1 TRBV4-2 CASSLLAGYNEQFF TGTGCCAGCAGCCTACTAGCGGGATACAATGAGCAGTTCTTC
. . TRBJ2-1 TRBV12-3/TRBV12-4 CASNITPDRPDNEQFF TGTGCCAGCAATATCACCCCGGACAGACCCGACAATGAGCAGTTCTTC
. TRBD2 TRBJ2-1 TRBV6-1 CASSEVAGGYNEQFF TGTGCCAGCAGTGAAGTAGCGGGAGGATACAATGAACAGTTCTTC
few . TRBJ2-3 TRBV11-3 CASSSTDTHYF TGTGCCAGCAGCTCAACAGATACGCACTATTTT
few TRBD2 TRBJ2-4 TRBV11-1 CTSSSPGTSGTKNIQYF TGTACCAGCAGCTCTCCCGGAACTAGCGGGACCAAAAACATTCAGTACTTC
many . TRBJ1-2 TRBV6-1 CASSEIRDNYGYTF TGTGCCAGCAGTGAAATTCGGGATAACTATGGCTACACCTTC
. TRBD2 TRBJ2-5 TRBV11-2 CASCLDPLSSGRGETQYF TGTGCCAGTTGCTTAGATCCGTTGTCTAGCGGGAGAGGAGAGACCCAGTACTTC
. . TRBJ1-1 TRBV7-9 CTSSLGAGSGAFF TGTACCAGCAGCTTAGGGGCGGGCTCCGGGGCTTTCTTT
once TRBD2 TRBJ2-1 TRBV11-2 CASNPGTSNYDEQFF TGTGCCAGCAACCCCGGGACTAGTAACTACGATGAGCAGTTCTTC
many TRBD2 TRBJ2-1 TRBV7-9 CASQSRSAGFNEQFF TGTGCCAGCCAATCCCGGTCAGCGGGATTCAATGAGCAGTTCTTC
medium-sized . TRBJ2-1 TRBV11-3 CASSLNANEQFF TGTGCCAGCAGCTTAAATGCCAATGAGCAGTTCTTC
few . TRBJ1-2 TRBV4-3 CASSRSPGGSYGYTF TGCGCTAGCAGCCGGAGTCCCGGGGGATCCTATGGCTACACCTTC
. TRBD2 TRBJ2-5 TRBV6-1 CASGKATGRAGETQYF TGTGCCAGCGGCAAAGCTACCGGGAGGGCAGGGGAGACCCAGTACTTC
. TRBD2 TRBJ2-1 TRBV7-9 CANLAGRAFGLQDGQFF TGTGCCAATCTAGCGGGACGGGCTTTCGGCCTTCAGGATGGGCAGTTCTTC
. TRBD2 TRBJ2-3 TRBV6-1 CASSEGGSSDTQYF TGTGCCAGCAGTGAAGGCGGGAGCTCAGATACGCAGTATTTT
. . TRBJ2-2 TRBV11-2 CVSSVVGELFF TGCGTCAGCAGCGTGGTCGGGGAACTGTTTTTT
. TRBD2 TRBJ2-1 TRBV28 CASSDPGTSEIRAGF TGTGCCAGCAGTGATCCCGGGACTAGCGAGATACGGGCGGGCTTC
. . TRBJ2-2 TRBV6-1 CASSDGSGGTAELFF TGTGCCAGCAGTGATGGGTCCGGAGGTACCGCGGAGCTGTTTTTT
few TRBD2 TRBJ2-7 TRBV4-1 CAGSQDTGGRFEQYF TGCGCCGGCAGCCAAGATACGGGAGGACGGTTCGAGCAGTACTTC
. TRBD2 TRBJ2-1 TRBV11-3 CASSVGTREINERFF TGTGCCAGCAGCGTCGGGACTAGAGAGATTAATGAACGGTTCTTC
. TRBD1 TRBJ2-3 TRBV19 CASSGQGASTDTQYF TGTGCCAGTAGTGGACAGGGGGCCAGCACAGATACGCAGTATTTT
. . TRBJ1-2 TRBV11-2 CASSLAGRGNGYTF TGCGCCAGCAGCTTAGCCGGACGGGGTAATGGCTACACCTTC
. TRBD1 TRBJ1-1 TRBV12-3/TRBV12-4 CASSPGDRNTEAFF TGTGCCAGCAGTCCGGGGGACAGGAACACTGAAGCTTTCTTT
many . TRBJ2-2 TRBV6-1 CASSQGRGGELFF TGTGCCAGCAGCCAGGGTAGAGGCGGGGAGCTGTTTTTT
. . TRBJ2-5 TRBV7-8 CASTLGGEETQYF TGTGCCAGCACTCTCGGAGGGGAAGAGACCCAGTACTTC
many TRBD1 TRBJ1-3 TRBV28 CASSLLQGAVGNTIYF TGTGCCAGCAGTTTACTACAGGGGGCTGTTGGAAACACCATATATTTT
medium-sized TRBD1 TRBJ2-3 TRBV6-5 CASMTGGGGDTQYF TGTGCCAGCATGACAGGGGGCGGAGGAGATACGCAGTATTTT
many . TRBJ2-5 TRBV6-2/TRBV6-3 CASSPGQALKETQYF TGTGCCAGCAGCCCAGGACAAGCCCTAAAAGAGACCCAGTACTTC
few TRBD2 TRBJ2-3 TRBV6-6 CASSPGGSSTDTQYF TGTGCCAGCAGCCCCGGGGGGTCTAGCACAGATACGCAGTATTTT